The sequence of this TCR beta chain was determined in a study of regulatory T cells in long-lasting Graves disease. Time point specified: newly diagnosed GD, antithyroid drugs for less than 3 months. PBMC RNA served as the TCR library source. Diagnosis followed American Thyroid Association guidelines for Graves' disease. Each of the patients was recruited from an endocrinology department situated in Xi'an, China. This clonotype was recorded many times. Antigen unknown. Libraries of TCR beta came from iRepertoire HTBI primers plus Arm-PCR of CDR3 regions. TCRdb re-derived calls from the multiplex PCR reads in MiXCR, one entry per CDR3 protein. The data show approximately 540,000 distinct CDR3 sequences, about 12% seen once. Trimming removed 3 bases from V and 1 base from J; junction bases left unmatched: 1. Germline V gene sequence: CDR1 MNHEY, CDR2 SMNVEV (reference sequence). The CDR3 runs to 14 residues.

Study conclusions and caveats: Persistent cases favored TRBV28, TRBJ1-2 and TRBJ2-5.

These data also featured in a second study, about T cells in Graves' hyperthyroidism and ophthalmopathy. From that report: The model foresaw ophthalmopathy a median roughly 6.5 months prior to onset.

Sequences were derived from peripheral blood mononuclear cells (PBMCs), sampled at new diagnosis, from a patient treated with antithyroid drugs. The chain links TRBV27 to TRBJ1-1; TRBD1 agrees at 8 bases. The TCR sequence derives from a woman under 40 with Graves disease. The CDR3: CASSFQGANTEAFF. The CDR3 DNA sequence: TGTGCCAGCAGTTTTCAGGGGGCGAACACTGAAGCTTTCTTT.